Below, 26 T cell receptor beta chains from the same sample are listed, as sequenced in a study of T cell responses to AZD1222 COVID-19 vaccine. The data were produced by immunoSEQ multiplex PCR, yet TCRdb's version contains in-frame clones alone and is incomplete. The table has tens of thousands of clones, around 81% seen once. Sequenced here: peripheral blood, sampled 28 days after the second AZD1222 dose. The origin of the receptors is an adult who received the AZD1222 COVID-19 vaccine.

The rearrangement links TRBV12-3 or TRBV12-4 to TRBJ1-1; D might be TRBD1 (5 bases). This CDR3 contains 12 residues. V shed 1 base and J shed 7 bases, with 7 bases lying between them. CDR3 protein: CASSLGGSEAFF. The CDR3 DNA follows: TGTGCCAGCAGTTTAGGGGGGAGTGAAGCTTTCTTT.

The J gene is TRBJ2-7, the V gene TRBV6-5; TRBD2 might be the D (6 bases). Between the trimmed V and J ends, which lost 2 bases and 2 bases, there was a span of 13 bases. The CDR3 runs 15 residues. CDR1 and CDR2 from the germline V gene are MNHEY and SVGAGI. Here the CDR3 DNA reads TGTGCCAGCAGTTACGCGCGGGGCACAACCTACGAGCAGTACTTC. This codes for CASSYARGTTYEQYF.

The table lists this clone with a count of one. The chain couples TRBV9 to TRBJ2-6, with D hard to call. The CDR3 has 14 amino acids. V shed 2 bases and J shed 3 bases, with 6 bases lying between them. Germline V CDR1 and CDR2: SGDLS, YYNGEE. DNA of the CDR3: TGTGCCAGCAGCGTTACCCGTGGGGCCAACGTCCTGACTTTC. It yields the protein CASSVTRGANVLTF.

The table lists this clone with a count of one. V and J are TRBV6-2 or TRBV6-3 and TRBJ2-2; the D is unclear. Germline-derived CDR1 and CDR2 are MNHEY and SVGEGT. This CDR3 contains 18 residues. Trimming removed 2 bases at V and 0 bases at J, with 16 bases between. CDR3 DNA sequence: TGTGCCAGCAGTTACCTGGCTACTGGCGAGACGAACACCGGGGAGCTGTTTTTT. Translated, it gives CASSYLATGETNTGELFF.

This chain connects TRBV19 to TRBJ2-6; 11 bases match TRBD1. The CDR3 covers 19 residues. Germline lookup yields CDR1 LNHDA and CDR2 SQIVND (reference sequence). The V gene end was trimmed by 7 bases and the J gene end by 2 bases; junction bases not matched to a gene: 13. This chain's CDR3 is CASNSWTGGAFTGANVLTF. CDR3 in DNA: TGTGCCAGTAACAGCTGGACAGGGGGCGCGTTTACTGGGGCCAACGTCCTGACTTTC.

This chain uses TRBV30 with TRBJ1-3; D unresolved. The germline gives CDR1 GTSNPN, CDR2 SVGIG (reference sequence). The CDR3 extends over 14 amino acids. With 3 bases removed from V and 0 bases from J, the gap between germline ends came to 9 bases. This CDR3 reads CAWRPGRSGNTIYF. CDR3 nucleotides: TGTGCCTGGAGGCCAGGACGCTCTGGAAACACCATATATTTT.

This clone was counted between two and nine times. The V and J genes are TRBV28 and TRBJ2-7; weak D call: TRBD2 (5 bases). The CDR3 length is 15 residues. CDR1 is MDHEN and CDR2 is SYDVKM in the germline V gene. V was clipped by 4 bases and J by 6 bases, with 19 bases between them. The CDR3 loop reads CASSWVGEGSGEQYF. For the CDR3, the DNA is TGTGCCAGCAGTTGGGTGGGAGAGGGTTCGGGCGAGCAGTACTTC.

The J gene is TRBJ1-5, the V gene TRBV11-2; D remains ambiguous. This CDR3 is 15 amino acids long. Trimming took off 3 bases at V and 0 bases at J, with 9 bases between the two ends. From germline, CDR1 is SGHAT and CDR2 FQNNGV. The CDR3 reads CASSLMGSSNQPQHF. The CDR3 DNA is TGTGCCAGCAGCTTGATGGGGAGTAGCAATCAGCCCCAGCATTTT.

The V and J genes are TRBV30 and TRBJ1-5, with D possibly TRBD1 on 5 matching bases. This CDR3 contains 12 residues. V lost 2 bases and J 5 bases, leaving 7 bases between the germline ends. Germline values: CDR1 GTSNPN, CDR2 SVGIG (reference sequence). This CDR3 reads CAWSPTDQPQHF. The CDR3 region has the DNA TGTGCCTGGAGTCCGACAGATCAGCCCCAGCATTTT.

V usage is TRBV9 and J usage is TRBJ2-5; no clear D. Germline CDR1 SGDLS, CDR2 YYNGEE. There are 13 residues in the CDR3. Between the trimmed V and J ends, which lost 1 base and 1 base, there was a span of 5 bases. The CDR3 is CASSVTAQETQYF. CDR3 sequence (DNA): TGTGCCAGCAGCGTAACAGCCCAAGAGACCCAGTACTTC.

The rearrangement uses TRBV6-4 and TRBJ2-1; 15 nucleotides line up with TRBD2. This CDR3 comprises 16 residues. CDR1 and CDR2 (germline): MRHNA, SNTAGT. J gave up 9 bases and V 7 bases, and 10 bases lay outside the gene matches. This chain's CDR3 is CASKPNPGLAGGEQFF. CDR3 nucleotide sequence: TGTGCCAGCAAACCGAACCCGGGACTAGCGGGAGGTGAGCAGTTCTTC.

The chain uses TRBV5-8 and TRBJ1-5; D uncertain. Germline V gene lookup returns CDR1 SGHTS and CDR2 YDEGEE. CDR3 length: 12 amino acids. V shed 2 bases and J shed 1 base, with 1 base lying between them. The CDR3 here is CASSFSNQPQHF. The CDR3 DNA sequence: TGTGCCAGCAGCTTCAGCAATCAGCCCCAGCATTTT.

This chain links TRBV6-1 with TRBJ2-2, with TRBD1 matching over 9 bases. V was clipped by 4 bases and J by 10 bases; unmatched bases: 10. This CDR3 is 15 amino acids long. Per the germline V gene, CDR1 is MNHNS and CDR2 is SASEGT. The CDR3 nucleotides are TGTGCCAGCAGTGCAGCGACAGGGGGTTGGGTGGAGCTGTTTTTT. Translation gives CASSAATGGWVELFF.

This rearrangement joins TRBV29-1 to TRBJ1-1; tentative D call: TRBD1 (5 bases). Germline-derived CDR1 and CDR2 are SQVTM and ANQGSEA. Trimming left V 4 bases short and J 10 bases short, with 13 bases between. CDR3 length: 11 residues. The CDR3 sequence is CSVVEGVGAFF. CDR3 DNA: TGCAGCGTTGTAGAAGGGGTCGGAGCTTTCTTT. Drawing the rest from reference TRBV29-1 and TRBJ1-1, the complete variable domain is SAVISQKPSRDICQRGTSLTIQCQVDSQVTMMFWYRQQPGQSLTLIATANQGSEATYESGFVIDKFPISRPNLTFSTLTVSNMSPEDSSIYLCSVVEGVGAFFGQGTRLTVV.

This sequence joins TRBV28 and TRBJ2-4, with D maybe TRBD2 (6 bases). This CDR3 is 17 amino acids long. Trimming took 8 bases from V and 2 from J, leaving 22 bases between them. Germline V CDR1 and CDR2: MDHEN, SYDVKM. CDR3 in amino acids: CASGSWGGDSSKNIQYF. DNA of the CDR3: TGTGCCAGCGGGTCCTGGGGCGGGGACTCATCCAAAAACATTCAGTACTTC. Full variable domain (rest looked up from reference TRBV28 and TRBJ2-4): DVKVTQSSRYLVKRTGEKVFLECVQDMDHENMFWYRQDPGLGLRLIYFSYDVKMKEKGDIPEGYSVSREKKERFSLILESASTNQTSMYLCASGSWGGDSSKNIQYFGAGTRLSVL.

The V and J genes are TRBV27 and TRBJ2-7; 8 bases align to TRBD1. This CDR3 has 15 amino acids. The V gene end was trimmed by 6 bases and the J gene end by 0 bases; junction bases not matched to a gene: 7. The germline V gene has CDR1 MNHEY and CDR2 SMNVEV (reference sequence). The CDR3 protein is CASSLGGQASYEQYF. In DNA, the CDR3 is TGTGCCAGCAGCCTAGGGGGACAGGCCTCCTACGAGCAGTACTTC.

CDR3 loop: CAWTIGGSYGYTF. CDR3 DNA: TGTGCCTGGACCATAGGGGGCTCCTATGGCTACACCTTC. The chain is built from TRBV30 and TRBJ1-2; 7 nucleotides agree with TRBD1. CDR1 is GTSNPN, CDR2 SVGIG, per germline (reference sequence). The junction had 6 bases not matched to a gene; V was cut back by 4 bases and J by 4 bases. The CDR3 has 13 residues.

DNA for the CDR3: TGTGCCTGGAGTTTAGGGGAAGGCCCCTACGAGCAGTACTTC. Translation gives CAWSLGEGPYEQYF. The J gene is TRBJ2-7, the V gene TRBV30; TRBD1 is a possible D gene (5 bases). With 2 bases removed from V and 2 bases from J, the gap between germline ends came to 13 bases. Germline V lookup: CDR1 GTSNPN, CDR2 SVGIG (reference sequence). The CDR3 totals 14 residues.

The chain joins TRBV29-1 to TRBJ2-1; a weak D match, TRBD2 (6 bases). Germline V CDR1 and CDR2: SQVTM, ANQGSEA. This CDR3 region has 12 residues. V was cut by 4 bases and J by 4 bases, with 8 bases left in between. DNA of the CDR3: TGCAGCGTTGCGACTAGTTACAATGAGCAGTTCTTC. This sequence encodes CSVATSYNEQFF.

The chain couples TRBV28 to TRBJ1-1; D gene unclear. The CDR3 totals 14 residues. The V gene lost 5 bases and the J gene lost 1 base, with 11 bases spanning the gap. The germline CDR1 and CDR2 sequences are MDHEN and SYDVKM. The CDR3 region is CASSPLLANTEAFF. The CDR3 nucleotides are TGTGCCAGCAGTCCTCTCCTAGCGAACACTGAAGCTTTCTTT.

This chain connects TRBV14 to TRBJ2-5; unclear D gene. The CDR3 is 15 amino acids. CDR1 SGHDN and CDR2 FVKESK come from the germline V gene. Trimming removed 4 bases at V and 3 bases at J, with 15 bases between. CDR3 sequence reads: CASSRLFRTEETQYF. The CDR3 DNA follows: TGTGCCAGCAGCCGATTATTTCGCACAGAAGAGACCCAGTACTTC. The variable domain in full, completed from reference TRBV14 and TRBJ2-5, reads EAGVTQFPSHSVIEKGQTVTLRCDPISGHDNLYWYRRVMGKEIKFLLHFVKESKQDESGMPNNRFLAERTGGTYSTLKVQPAELEDSGVYFCASSRLFRTEETQYFGPGTRLLVL.

The rearrangement joins TRBV11-3 to TRBJ2-1; D uncertain. CDR1 is SGHNT and CDR2 is YENEEA in the germline V gene. V was clipped by 10 bases and J by 0 bases, with 13 bases between them. This CDR3 has 14 amino acids. CDR3 DNA sequence: TGTGCCACCCCCAGCCCGAGCTCCTACAATGAGCAGTTCTTC. Protein sequence: CATPSPSSYNEQFF.

V is TRBV7-2 and J is TRBJ2-7; no definite D call. CDR3 size: 13 residues. The V gene's germline CDR1 is SGHTA and CDR2 FQGNSA. Trimming removed 1 base at V and 7 bases at J, with 11 bases between. The CDR3 spells CASSLGSAQEQYF. CDR3 DNA sequence: TGTGCCAGCAGCTTAGGAAGCGCTCAGGAGCAGTACTTC.

This chain joins TRBV30 and TRBJ2-1; a possible D gene is TRBD2 (5 bases). Germline V gene lookup returns CDR1 GTSNPN and CDR2 SVGIG (reference sequence). This CDR3 has 13 amino acids. V was pared by 4 bases and J by 7 bases, with 14 bases between. The CDR3 sequence is CAWIVAGSNEQFF. In DNA form, the CDR3 reads TGTGCCTGGATCGTAGCTGGGAGTAATGAGCAGTTCTTC.

This clone was observed a few times. The chain combines TRBV19 with TRBJ1-6; perhaps TRBD1 as D (6 bases). The CDR3 runs 16 residues. CDR1 is LNHDA, CDR2 SQIVND, per germline (reference sequence). Trimming took off 5 bases at V and 7 bases at J, with 18 bases between the two ends. The CDR3 DNA reads as TGTGCCAGTAGTCTAACCACAGGGACTAGGAATTCACCCCTCCACTTT. Translation gives CASSLTTGTRNSPLHF.

The rearrangement links TRBV5-6 to TRBJ1-1, with D unclear. The V end lost 2 bases, the J end lost 5 bases, and 13 bases lay between the germline ends. Looked up from germline, CDR1 is SGHDT and CDR2 is YYEEEE. This CDR3 spans 14 amino acids. CDR3 protein: CASSFGYPETEAFF. The CDR3 DNA sequence: TGTGCCAGCAGCTTCGGGTACCCTGAGACTGAAGCTTTCTTT.